The rows below give T cell receptor beta chains drawn from one sample of a study of cytomegalovirus exposure and HLA in healthy donors. Here immunoSEQ multiplex PCR was the method, and the copy in TCRdb shows in-frame clones only, minus some. The table shows 90,000 to 140,000 clones, with roughly 80% occurring only once. Input material: PBMCs. Receptor source: a man aged 25 to 40 in good health and CMV-seropositive. The CDR3 runs from the conserved cysteine through the conserved F or W. D genes are given only for firm matches. Rows may omit the clone size; those that give it use once, few, many or a size class.

clone_size | j_call | v_call | d_call | cdr3_aa | cdr3_nt
- | TRBJ1-2 | TRBV5-4 | - | CASSVGAGYGYTF | TGTGCCAGCTCAGTAGGCGCCGGGTATGGCTACACCTTC
- | TRBJ2-1 | TRBV19 | TRBD1 | CASTSGTGTYNEQFF | TGTGCCAGCACCTCCGGGACAGGGACCTACAATGAGCAGTTCTTC
- | TRBJ1-2 | TRBV5-6 | TRBD1 | CASGGQGRYGYTF | TGTGCCAGCGGGGGACAGGGAAGGTATGGCTACACCTTC
once | TRBJ1-1 | TRBV28 | - | CASSLYKYTEAFF | TGTGCCAGCAGTTTATACAAGTACACTGAAGCTTTCTTT
- | TRBJ1-3 | TRBV6-1 | TRBD1 | CASSPGGFGNTIYF | TGTGCCAGCAGCCCAGGGGGCTTTGGAAACACCATATATTTT
once | TRBJ1-5 | TRBV2 | TRBD1 | CASSDPPGQGAVQPQHF | TGTGCCAGCAGTGATCCTCCGGGACAGGGGGCTGTTCAGCCCCAGCATTTT
once | TRBJ2-5 | TRBV6-1 | TRBD1 | CASSEALGTGAETQYF | TGTGCCAGCAGTGAAGCGCTCGGGACAGGGGCCGAGACCCAGTACTTC
- | TRBJ2-3 | TRBV6-5 | TRBD2 | CASSYSLAGGPDTQYF | TGTGCCAGCAGTTACTCGCTAGCGGGGGGTCCCGATACGCAGTATTTT
- | TRBJ2-6 | TRBV13 | - | CASSSPMSSDSGANVLTF | TGTGCCAGCAGCTCCCCGATGTCGAGCGACTCTGGGGCCAACGTCCTGACTTTC
- | TRBJ2-5 | TRBV12-5 | - | CASGTGLQYQETQYF | TGTGCTAGTGGTACGGGACTTCAGTACCAAGAGACCCAGTACTTC
- | TRBJ1-1 | TRBV4-1 | TRBD1 | CASSQGITQGEFVNTEAFF | TGCGCCAGCAGCCAAGGAATCACCCAGGGGGAATTTGTGAACACTGAAGCTTTCTTT
- | TRBJ1-2 | TRBV19 | - | CASSSSGTQNYGYTF | TGTGCCAGTAGTTCCTCCGGGACTCAGAACTATGGCTACACCTTC
- | TRBJ2-1 | TRBV2 | TRBD2 | CASIVGTSGREQFF | TGTGCCAGCATAGTAGGTACTAGCGGCCGGGAGCAGTTCTTC
- | TRBJ2-2 | TRBV5-1 | - | CASFDRGWAGELFF | TGCGCCAGCTTCGACCGGGGGTGGGCCGGGGAGCTGTTTTTT
- | TRBJ2-5 | TRBV18 | - | CASSLEETQYF | TGTGCCAGCTCACTCGAAGAGACCCAGTACTTC
- | TRBJ1-2 | TRBV7-2 | - | CASSLAPSGYGYTF | TGTGCCAGCAGCTTAGCTCCCTCGGGCTATGGCTACACCTTC
- | TRBJ2-1 | TRBV6-6 | - | CASSPPGDPGNEQFF | TGTGCCAGCAGCCCCCCCGGGGATCCCGGTAATGAGCAGTTCTTC
- | TRBJ2-3 | TRBV2 | - | CASIWELPSTDTQYF | TGTGCCAGCATCTGGGAGCTACCGAGCACAGATACGCAGTATTTT
once | TRBJ2-7 | TRBV15 | - | CATSREDRENYEQYF | TGTGCCACCAGCAGGGAGGATCGGGAGAACTACGAGCAGTACTTC
- | TRBJ1-4 | TRBV6-1 | TRBD1 | CASSEWGTGLNEKLFF | TGTGCCAGCAGTGAATGGGGGACAGGGTTAAATGAAAAACTGTTTTTT
few | TRBJ2-5 | TRBV30 | - | CAWGAYEKETQYF | TGTGCCTGGGGGGCATACGAGAAAGAGACCCAGTACTTC
- | TRBJ2-2 | TRBV7-2 | - | CASSLEVGQNTGELFF | TGTGCCAGCAGCTTAGAGGTTGGGCAGAACACCGGGGAGCTGTTTTTT
- | TRBJ1-2 | TRBV19 | - | CATRTESLYGYTF | TGTGCCACTCGGACAGAAAGCCTATATGGCTACACCTTC
once | TRBJ1-6 | TRBV9 | - | CASSVGQNSPLHF | TGTGCCAGCAGCGTCGGACAGAATTCACCCCTCCACTTT
- | TRBJ2-3 | TRBV4-2 | TRBD2 | CASSQESGGAAYRADTQYF | TGTGCCAGCAGCCAAGAGAGCGGGGGGGCCGCGTATCGAGCAGATACGCAGTATTTT
- | TRBJ2-4 | TRBV15 | - | CATSRGRRGRRVDIQYF | TGTGCCACCAGCAGAGGACGGAGGGGGCGCAGGGTCGACATTCAGTACTTC
few | TRBJ1-1 | TRBV5-1 | - | CASSLSPGKLGTEAFF | TGCGCCAGCAGCTTAAGCCCAGGGAAGTTGGGTACTGAAGCTTTCTTT
- | TRBJ1-1 | TRBV6-1 | TRBD1 | CASNPQTGRTEAFF | TGTGCCAGCAATCCTCAGACAGGGCGGACTGAAGCTTTCTTT
few | TRBJ2-2 | TRBV6-9 | - | CASSPSGELFF | TGTGCCAGCAGTCCCTCCGGGGAGCTGTTTTTT
few | TRBJ1-1 | TRBV6-5 | - | CASSFADRNTEAFF | TGTGCCAGCAGTTTCGCGGACAGGAACACTGAAGCTTTCTTT
- | TRBJ1-5 | TRBV27 | TRBD1 | CASSGGTGLLVPSNQPQHF | TGTGCCAGCAGTGGTGGGACAGGGCTTCTTGTACCTAGCAATCAGCCCCAGCATTTT
- | TRBJ1-4 | TRBV5-1 | - | CASSLGQGGEKLFF | TGCGCCAGCAGCTTGGGCCAGGGTGGTGAAAAACTGTTTTTT
- | TRBJ2-2 | TRBV5-1 | - | CASSSRSSISSGELFF | TGCGCCAGCAGCTCCCGGAGTTCTATTTCGAGCGGGGAGCTGTTTTTT
- | TRBJ1-6 | TRBV28 | TRBD1 | CASSLFGTGLNSPLHF | TGTGCCAGCAGTTTATTCGGGACAGGGCTTAATTCACCCCTCCACTTT
- | TRBJ2-5 | TRBV5-1 | TRBD1 | CASSTGDRVGETQYF | TGCGCCAGCAGCACTGGGGACAGGGTGGGAGAGACCCAGTACTTC
- | TRBJ1-1 | TRBV9 | TRBD1 | CASSSRTGKNTEAFF | TGTGCCAGCAGCTCCAGGACAGGAAAGAACACTGAAGCTTTCTTT
- | TRBJ1-6 | TRBV28 | - | CASSTGFGGGLHF | TGTGCCAGCAGCACAGGGTTTGGGGGGGGCCTCCACTTT
once | TRBJ1-2 | TRBV10-3 | - | CAISSGERGYTF | TGTGCCATCAGTTCAGGGGAGCGTGGCTACACCTTC
- | TRBJ2-1 | TRBV7-3 | TRBD2 | CASSSLAASYNEQFF | TGTGCCAGCAGCTCGCTAGCGGCAAGCTACAATGAGCAGTTCTTC
- | TRBJ2-2 | TRBV5-1 | - | CASSLGGSRELFF | TGCGCCAGCAGCTTGGGAGGGAGCCGGGAGCTGTTTTTT
- | TRBJ1-1 | TRBV4-1 | TRBD1 | CASSPRTGMGTEAFF | TGCGCCAGCAGCCCGCGGACAGGCATGGGCACTGAAGCTTTCTTT
- | TRBJ1-2 | TRBV6-1 | - | CASSEGADTPTHGYTF | TGTGCCAGCAGTGAAGGGGCGGACACTCCTACCCATGGCTACACCTTC
once | TRBJ1-1 | TRBV7-2 | - | CASSLVKRPAFF | TGTGCCAGCAGCTTAGTTAAGAGGCCGGCTTTCTTT